The 17 T cell receptor beta chains reported below all come from one sample, sequenced in a study of CD8 T cells in Susac syndrome. With random hexamers, about 0.5 to 1 ug RNA was reverse transcribed. TCRdb fed the immunoSEQ multiplex PCR reads into MiXCR, producing one record per CDR3 protein. The table includes about 83,000 distinct CDR3 sequences, approximately 96% detected once. The sequenced sample consisted of CD8+ T cells from PBMCs. The receptors originated from a human donor with Susac syndrome.

In the case of this clonotype: The junction departs from germline at one end; a sequencing error may be responsible. The V gene is TRBV6-5, the J gene TRBJ1-5; the D is unclear. The CDR3 sequence is 13 residues long. Germline V lookup: CDR1 MNHEY, CDR2 SVGAGI. The CDR3 DNA sequence: TGTGCCAGCCGCGCGGGATCTAATCACCCCCAGCATTTT. Translating it yields CASRAGSNHPQHF.

The CDR3 here is CASSQEQGGVNEQFF. The CDR3 region has the DNA TGTGCCAGCAGCCAAGAACAGGGGGGAGTCAATGAGCAGTTCTTC. This chain uses TRBV4-2 with TRBJ2-1; TRBD1 matches 8 bases. The V gene end was trimmed by 0 bases and the J gene end by 6 bases; junction bases not matched to a gene: 4. Germline CDR1 reads LGHNA; CDR2 reads YNFKEQ. The CDR3 has 15 amino acids.

J is TRBJ1-5 and V is TRBV20-1, with a weak D call TRBD1 (5 bases). This CDR3 is 13 amino acids long. Per germline, CDR1 DFQATT and CDR2 SNEGSKA (reference sequence). With 3 bases removed from V and 9 bases from J, the gap between germline ends came to 15 bases. The CDR3 loop is CSARDDSERPQHF. The CDR3 nucleotides read TGCAGTGCTAGGGACGACAGCGAGCGGCCCCAGCATTTT.

The chain employs TRBV7-9 and TRBJ1-6, with a weak D call TRBD1 (5 bases). CDR3 size: 16 residues. CDR1 and CDR2 from the germline V gene are SEHNR and FQNEAQ (reference sequence). Trimming shortened V by 4 bases and J by 7 bases, and 17 bases separated the two germline ends. Here the CDR3 reads CASSSTGLGGNSPLHF. CDR3 nucleotide sequence: TGTGCCAGCAGCTCAACAGGCCTCGGGGGGAATTCACCCCTCCACTTT. The full variable domain, its missing parts supplied by reference TRBV7-9 and TRBJ1-6, is DTGVSQNPRHKITKRGQNVTFRCDPISEHNRLYWYRQTLGQGPEFLTYFQNEAQLEKSRLLSDRFSAERPKGSFSTLEIQRTEQGDSAMYLCASSSTGLGGNSPLHFGNGTRLTVT.

The genes are TRBV20-1 and TRBJ2-2; 8 bases fit TRBD2. The V gene's germline CDR1 is DFQATT and CDR2 SNEGSKA (reference sequence). The CDR3 runs 16 residues. After removal of 0 bases from V and 7 bases from J, the junction contained 10 bases not matched to a gene. The CDR3 protein is CSAREISGSLNGELFF. CDR3 coding DNA: TGCAGTGCTAGAGAAATCAGCGGGAGTTTAAACGGGGAGCTGTTTTTT.

The rearrangement links TRBV20-1 to TRBJ2-7; D possibly corresponds to TRBD1 (5 bases). Trimming removed 2 bases from V and 6 bases from J, with 20 bases in between. Germline CDR1 DFQATT, CDR2 SNEGSKA (reference sequence). This CDR3 is 15 amino acids long. The CDR3 sequence: CSARTPSQGKSEQYV. CDR3 coding DNA: TGCAGTGCTAGAACCCCCTCCCAGGGTAAGAGCGAGCAGTACGTC.

This clonotype was counted a single time. This rearrangement joins TRBV7-3 to TRBJ2-2; D possibly corresponds to TRBD1 (6 bases). Deletions cut 4 bases from V and 7 bases from J, with 10 bases between. Germline CDR1 SGHTA, CDR2 FQGTGA. The CDR3 has 13 amino acids. The CDR3: CASSSTGSGELFF. In nucleotides, the CDR3 is TGTGCCAGCAGCTCCACAGGGAGCGGGGAGCTGTTTTTT.

The chain combines TRBV20-1 with TRBJ2-7; D possibly corresponds to TRBD2 (6 bases). This CDR3 comprises 15 residues. Trimming removed 5 bases at V and 0 bases at J, with 17 bases between. Germline CDR1 and CDR2: DFQATT and SNEGSKA (reference sequence). The CDR3 sequence: CSALTWGDLSYEQYF. The CDR3 nucleotides are TGCAGTGCTCTGACATGGGGGGACCTCTCCTACGAGCAGTACTTC.

This chain links TRBV4-3 with TRBJ2-3; D gene ambiguous. The ends were cut back, 5 bases at V and 6 bases at J, with 18 bases in the middle. From germline, CDR1 is LGHNA and CDR2 YSLEER. This CDR3 spans 15 amino acids. In nucleotides, the CDR3 is TGCGCCAGCAGCGGTCTAGGCTCCTTCACGGATACGCAGTATTTT. Protein product: CASSGLGSFTDTQYF.

The chain is built from TRBV20-1 and TRBJ1-4; D is uncertain. This CDR3 is 15 amino acids long. With 2 bases removed from V and 1 base from J, the gap between germline ends came to 11 bases. From germline, CDR1 is DFQATT and CDR2 SNEGSKA (reference sequence). The CDR3 DNA is TGCAGTGCTAGACCCGACATAATAACTAATGAAAAACTGTTTTTT. It specifies CSARPDIITNEKLFF.

This clonotype has a handful of counts. V gene TRBV4-1 combines with J gene TRBJ2-5, with no clear D. The germline CDR1 and CDR2 sequences are MGHRA and YSYEKL. The CDR3 has 14 amino acids. The V and J ends lost 0 bases and 2 bases respectively, with 7 bases between them. The CDR3 bases are TGCGCCAGCAGCCAAGATGCTGGTCAAGAGACCCAGTACTTC. It specifies CASSQDAGQETQYF.

The rearrangement joins TRBV12-3 or TRBV12-4 to TRBJ2-2, with 7 bases identical to TRBD1. The CDR3 is made up of 15 amino acids. Trimming at V came to 7 bases and at J to 6 bases, leaving 11 bases not matched to a gene. DNA for the CDR3: TGTGCCAGCAATTCACAGGGGTTTATCCCCGGGGAGCTGTTTTTT. Protein sequence: CASNSQGFIPGELFF.

The chain links TRBV4-2 to TRBJ2-7; 9 bases are a match to TRBD2. This CDR3 comprises 16 residues. V was clipped by 5 bases and J by 0 bases; unmatched bases: 8. The germline gives CDR1 LGHNA, CDR2 YNFKEQ. As DNA, the CDR3 is TGTGCCAGCAGCATCGAACGGACTAGCGTCTCCTACGAGCAGTACTTC. Its translation: CASSIERTSVSYEQYF.

Written as DNA, the CDR3 is TGCGCCAGCAGCTTTACCGGACTAGCGGGACACACCTCCTACAATGAGCAGTTCTTC. It encodes CASSFTGLAGHTSYNEQFF. The V call is TRBV5-1, the J call TRBJ2-1, with TRBD2 matching over 12 bases. Trimming cost V 2 bases and J 0 bases; bases outside gene matches: 9. Germline V lookup: CDR1 SGHRS, CDR2 YFSETQ. The CDR3 has 19 amino acids.

The V and J genes are TRBV15 and TRBJ2-5; 7 bases fit TRBD1. The germline CDR1 and CDR2 sequences are LNHNV and YYDKDF (reference sequence). Unmatched junction bases numbered 7, after V lost 2 bases and J lost 4 bases. The length of the CDR3 is 15 residues. The CDR3: CATSRTGQAAETQYF. CDR3 sequence (DNA): TGTGCCACCAGCAGAACCGGACAGGCGGCAGAGACCCAGTACTTC.

This chain connects TRBV27 to TRBJ2-5, with D possibly TRBD2 on 5 matching bases. Germline V CDR1 and CDR2: MNHEY, SMNVEV (reference sequence). V dropped 8 bases and J dropped 5 bases, with 9 bases sitting between them. This CDR3 region has 11 residues. The CDR3 sequence: CASWTGETQYF. CDR3 in DNA: TGTGCCAGCTGGACGGGGGAGACCCAGTACTTC.

V usage is TRBV3-1 and J usage is TRBJ2-2; possibly TRBD2 for D (6 bases). V was clipped by 0 bases and J by 3 bases, with 14 bases between them. The length of the CDR3 is 17 residues. Looked up from germline, CDR1 is LGHDT and CDR2 is YNNKEL (reference sequence). The CDR3 spells CASSQDFVRGHTGELFF. DNA for the CDR3: TGTGCCAGCAGCCAAGATTTCGTGCGGGGACACACCGGGGAGCTGTTTTTT.